A selection of T cell receptor beta chains follows, all from one sample in a study of blood T cells in healthy people across ages. Via MiXCR, TCRdb re-called the 5' RACE reads, giving one row per CDR3 protein. The sample carries about 840,000 distinct CDR3 sequences, 25% to 30% recorded once. The sample also formed part of further work on T cells of mothers and their children.

Material: blood. These receptor sequences come from a middle-aged woman in good health. The CDR3 runs from the conserved cysteine through the conserved F or W. Fields, in order: J gene, clone size, V gene, D gene, CDR3 DNA, CDR3 protein. D genes are given only for firm matches. Clone size is given for some rows only: seen once, a few or many times, or a class if the clone is expanded.

>TRBJ1-2|NA|TRBV4-1|NA
TGCGCCAGCGTGCCAGGGCCGCGAAACTATGGCTACACCTTC
CASVPGPRNYGYTF
>TRBJ2-5|many|TRBV6-6|NA
TGTGCCAGCAGTTTCTATCCCCAAGAGACCCAGTACTTC
CASSFYPQETQYF
>TRBJ1-5|NA|TRBV20-1|TRBD1
TGCAGTGCTAGTTCCGGGACAGGGGGCCAGCCCCAGCATTTT
CSASSGTGGQPQHF
>TRBJ2-3|NA|TRBV20-1|TRBD2
TGCAGTGCTACCGGCGGGGGAGCCCTTGATACGCAGTATTTT
CSATGGGALDTQYF
>TRBJ1-1|NA|TRBV19|NA
TGTGCCAGTAGTATGGACCGACAGGCGAAAGCTTTCTTT
CASSMDRQAKAFF
>TRBJ2-3|few|TRBV7-3|NA
TGTGCCAGCAGCCCCAACGGGGGTACAGATACGCAGTATTTT
CASSPNGGTDTQYF
>TRBJ1-5|many|TRBV4-1|NA
TGCGCCAGCAGCCACCCAACTGGGGATCAGCCCCAGCATTTT
CASSHPTGDQPQHF
>TRBJ1-1|once|TRBV7-2|NA
TGTGCCAGCAGCGTCGGGTCGCTCATGAACACTGAAGCTTTCTTT
CASSVGSLMNTEAFF
>TRBJ2-3|NA|TRBV20-1|NA
TGCAGTGTAGGTAGCGGTTCAGATACGCAGTATTTT
CSVGSGSDTQYF
>TRBJ2-7|many|TRBV12-3/TRBV12-4|NA
TGTGCCAGCAGCCAGGACTCTCGGAAGCAGTACTTC
CASSQDSRKQYF
>TRBJ2-3|NA|TRBV20-1|TRBD2
TGCAGTGCTAGAGGGATAGCGGGGGTGGGAGATACGCAGTATTTT
CSARGIAGVGDTQYF
>TRBJ1-2|many|TRBV29-1|NA
TGCAGCGCCCTGGAGAATGATGGCTACACCTTC
CSALENDGYTF
>TRBJ1-1|NA|TRBV7-2|NA
TGTGCCAGCAGTCTACCAGCAGTACATGGTGAAGCTTTCTTT
CASSLPAVHGEAFF
>TRBJ2-7|few|TRBV5-6|NA
TGTGCCAGCAGCTTGGGACTACGAGGGCAGTACTTC
CASSLGLRGQYF
>TRBJ2-1|NA|TRBV6-5|TRBD1
TGTGCCAGCAGTTACTCGAGGGGGCTCTCATACAATGAGCAGTTCTTC
CASSYSRGLSYNEQFF
>TRBJ2-1|once|TRBV28|TRBD2
TGTGCCAGCAGGTCATCTAGCGGGGAGAACAATGAGCAGTTCTTC
CASRSSSGENNEQFF
>TRBJ2-7|few|TRBV7-9|NA
TGTGCCAGCAGCTTAGGATCGGGGTATTACTCCTACGAGCAGTACTTC
CASSLGSGYYSYEQYF
>TRBJ1-2|NA|TRBV20-1|NA
TGCAGTGCTCGGTGGGGGGGATTCACCTATGGCTACACCTTC
CSARWGGFTYGYTF
>TRBJ2-5|once|TRBV12-3/TRBV12-4|NA
TGTGCCAGCAGTCGGTGGGCAGGGGAGCGGGAGACCCAGTACTTC
CASSRWAGERETQYF
>TRBJ1-6|NA|TRBV11-2|NA
TGTGCCAGCAGCTTAGAAGTCCGAAGGAAGAATTCACCCCTCCACTTT
CASSLEVRRKNSPLHF
>TRBJ2-7|few|TRBV11-2|NA
TGTGCCAGCAGCTTCGGGACCTTAAACTCCTACGAGCAGTACTTC
CASSFGTLNSYEQYF
>TRBJ2-4|NA|TRBV7-8|TRBD1
TGTGCCAGCAGCAAGAGACAGGGGGCAGGCTACAATGAGCAGTACTTC
CASSKRQGAGYNEQYF
>TRBJ2-3|NA|TRBV18|NA
TGTGCCAGCTCACAATCGGACCCCCCTGGGGATACGCAGTATTTT
CASSQSDPPGDTQYF
>TRBJ2-1|few|TRBV7-3|NA
TGTGCCAGCAGCTTAACCCCAACCGGGACAACTGAGCAGTTCTTC
CASSLTPTGTTEQFF
>TRBJ2-2|many|TRBV7-3|NA
TGTGCCAGCAGCTTACAGTCTTGGGACAACGCGAACACCGGGGAGCTGTTTTTT
CASSLQSWDNANTGELFF
>TRBJ2-5|NA|TRBV18|NA
TGTGCCAGCTCACCTCCGAGGACGATCAAGCAAGAGACCCAGTACTTC
CASSPPRTIKQETQYF
>TRBJ2-3|NA|TRBV7-8|NA
TGTGCCAGCAGCTTCCCTCTGGGAGATACGCAGTATTTT
CASSFPLGDTQYF
>TRBJ2-3|NA|TRBV9|NA
TGTGCCAGCAGCGGGAGGAGTCTCACAGATACGCAGTATTTT
CASSGRSLTDTQYF
>TRBJ2-1|few|TRBV12-5|TRBD1
TGTGCTAGTGGTTTGGTAGTGTACAGGGGTGATAGGAATGAGCAGTTCTTC
CASGLVVYRGDRNEQFF
>TRBJ1-2|many|TRBV3-1|NA
TGTGCCAGCAGCTACAATAGGAATAACTATGGCTACACCTTC
CASSYNRNNYGYTF
>TRBJ1-1|NA|TRBV20-1|TRBD1
TGCAGTGCTAGAGATACATACAGGGGGAACACTGAAGCTTTCTTT
CSARDTYRGNTEAFF
>TRBJ2-7|NA|TRBV5-1|TRBD1
TGCGCCAGCAGTTCCACCCCGGGACAGGGTTCCGAGCAGTACTTC
CASSSTPGQGSEQYF
>TRBJ1-5|few|TRBV7-9|NA
TGTGCCAGCAGCTTACCCGGCAGCAGCAATCAGCCCCAGCATTTT
CASSLPGSSNQPQHF
>TRBJ2-1|many|TRBV19|NA
TGTGCCAGTAGTCCCAACAGGGGAGGGAGGTTCGATGAGCAGTTCTTC
CASSPNRGGRFDEQFF
>TRBJ1-1|NA|TRBV5-1|NA
TGCGCCGGCAGCCGCACAGGGCAGAACACTGAAGCTTTCTTT
CAGSRTGQNTEAFF
>TRBJ2-7|NA|TRBV5-1|NA
TGCGCCAGCAGCTTGGAGGCGGGTTCCGACGAGCAGTACTTC
CASSLEAGSDEQYF
>TRBJ2-1|NA|TRBV5-6|TRBD2
TGTGCCAGCAGCTTACTAGCGGGGGGCCACTACAATGAGCAGTTCTTC
CASSLLAGGHYNEQFF
>TRBJ2-5|NA|TRBV12-3/TRBV12-4|TRBD2
TGTGCCAGCAGTCTTGGACTAGCGGGGTCCCAAGAGACCCAGTACTTC
CASSLGLAGSQETQYF
>TRBJ2-3|few|TRBV9|TRBD2
TGTGCCAGCAGCGTATTTGGCGGGGGGTACACAGATACGCAGTATTTT
CASSVFGGGYTDTQYF
>TRBJ2-3|few|TRBV27|TRBD2
TGTGCCAGCAGTTTAGGGGGAGCGGGGGGGCAAGATACGCAGTATTTT
CASSLGGAGGQDTQYF
>TRBJ1-2|few|TRBV7-2|NA
TGTGCCAGCAGCCCCCGAACCACCGCCGAGAGAGGCTACACCTTC
CASSPRTTAERGYTF
>TRBJ1-4|many|TRBV2|NA
TGTGCCAGCAGTAGACGGACAGCCCTTTATGAAAAACTGTTTTTT
CASSRRTALYEKLFF
>TRBJ1-1|NA|TRBV29-1|TRBD1
TGCAGCGCTAGGGCCCAAGGAACCGGGACAGGGGGCGCGGGCCCTGAAGCTTTCTTT
CSARAQGTGTGGAGPEAFF
>TRBJ2-3|NA|TRBV20-1|NA
TGCAGTGCTAGAGTGCGGCTAGGCGGTACAGATACGCAGTATTTT
CSARVRLGGTDTQYF
>TRBJ2-7|NA|TRBV15|NA
TGTGCCACCAGCGAGAGTGCCCGGGGCATAAGCTCCTACGAGCAGTACTTC
CATSESARGISSYEQYF
>TRBJ2-7|few|TRBV7-2|TRBD1
TGTGCCAGCAGCTCCCGGACAGGCCCCACCTACGAGCAGTACTTC
CASSSRTGPTYEQYF
>TRBJ2-5|NA|TRBV5-6|TRBD1
TGTGCCAGCAGCCTAGCTTCTACAGGGGGCTCAGAGACCCAGTACTTC
CASSLASTGGSETQYF
>TRBJ1-5|few|TRBV18|TRBD1
TGTGCCAGCTCAGCGACAGGGCGCAATCAGCCCCAGCATTTT
CASSATGRNQPQHF
>TRBJ1-1|NA|TRBV29-1|NA
TGCAGCGTTGTGGGCACTGAAGCTTTCTTT
CSVVGTEAFF
>TRBJ1-2|many|TRBV29-1|NA
TGCAGCGTTGACCCCCGGACCGACAACTATGGCTACACCTTC
CSVDPRTDNYGYTF
>TRBJ1-5|NA|TRBV5-6|NA
TGTGCCAGCAGTTACCGCGGGACTAGTGGCAATCAGCCCCAGCATTTT
CASSYRGTSGNQPQHF
>TRBJ1-5|many|TRBV4-1|NA
TGCGCCAGCAGCCAAGATGAGACCCTGAGGTCCAATCAGCCCCAGCATTTT
CASSQDETLRSNQPQHF
>TRBJ1-6|NA|TRBV7-2|NA
TGTGCCAGCAGCTTAGACCCGGGCTATTCACCCCTCCACTTT
CASSLDPGYSPLHF
>TRBJ1-2|few|TRBV7-9|NA
TGTGCCAGCAGCGTAATCATGGGGGGCTACACCTTC
CASSVIMGGYTF
>TRBJ2-6|many|TRBV27|TRBD1
TGTGCCAGCAGTTTGGGACAGGGGCCCTCTGGGGCCAACGTCCTGACTTTC
CASSLGQGPSGANVLTF
>TRBJ2-3|NA|TRBV28|NA
TGTGCCAGCAGGAGAGACGGAGCCATTAGCACAGATACGCAGTATTTT
CASRRDGAISTDTQYF
>TRBJ1-2|NA|TRBV28|NA
TGTGCCAGCAGCGTGGGGAGAACTAACTATGGCTACACCTTC
CASSVGRTNYGYTF
>TRBJ2-1|few|TRBV6-2/TRBV6-3|NA
TGTGCCAGCAGTTACGCCCGCGGGGGCCCCGAGAATGAGCAGTTCTTC
CASSYARGGPENEQFF
>TRBJ1-4|few|TRBV5-1|NA
TGCGCCAGCAGCTTCAACAGGGCAAATGAAAAACTGTTTTTT
CASSFNRANEKLFF